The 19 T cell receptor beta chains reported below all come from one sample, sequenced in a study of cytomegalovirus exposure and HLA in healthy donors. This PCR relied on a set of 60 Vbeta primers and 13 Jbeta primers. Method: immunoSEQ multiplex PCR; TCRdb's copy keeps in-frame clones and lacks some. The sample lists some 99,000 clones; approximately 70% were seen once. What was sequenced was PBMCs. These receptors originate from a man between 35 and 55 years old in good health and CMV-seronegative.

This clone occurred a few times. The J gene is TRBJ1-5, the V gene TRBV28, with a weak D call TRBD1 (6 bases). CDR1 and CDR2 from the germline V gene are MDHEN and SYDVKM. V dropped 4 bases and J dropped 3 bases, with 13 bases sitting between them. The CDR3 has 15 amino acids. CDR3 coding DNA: TGTGCCAGCAGTTATAACAGGGTGGACAATCAGCCCCAGCATTTT. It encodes CASSYNRVDNQPQHF.

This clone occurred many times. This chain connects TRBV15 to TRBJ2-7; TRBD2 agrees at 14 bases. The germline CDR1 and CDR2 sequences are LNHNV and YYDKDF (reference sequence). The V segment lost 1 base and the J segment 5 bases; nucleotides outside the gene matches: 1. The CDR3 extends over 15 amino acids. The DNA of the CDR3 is TGTGCCACCAGCAGAGGGACTAGCGGGGGGCACGAGCAGTACTTC. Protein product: CATSRGTSGGHEQYF. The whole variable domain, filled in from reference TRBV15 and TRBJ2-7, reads DAMVIQNPRYQVTQFGKPVTLSCSQTLNHNVMYWYQQKSSQAPKLLFHYYDKDFNNEADTPDNFQSRRPNTSFCFLDIRSPGLGDTAMYLCATSRGTSGGHEQYFGPGTRLTVT.

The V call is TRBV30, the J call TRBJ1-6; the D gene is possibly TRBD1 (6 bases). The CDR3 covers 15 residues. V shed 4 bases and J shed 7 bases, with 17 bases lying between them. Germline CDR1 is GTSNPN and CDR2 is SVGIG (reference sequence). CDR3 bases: TGTGCCTGGACTTACTCACAGGGAAGAAATTCACCCCTCCACTTT. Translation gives CAWTYSQGRNSPLHF.

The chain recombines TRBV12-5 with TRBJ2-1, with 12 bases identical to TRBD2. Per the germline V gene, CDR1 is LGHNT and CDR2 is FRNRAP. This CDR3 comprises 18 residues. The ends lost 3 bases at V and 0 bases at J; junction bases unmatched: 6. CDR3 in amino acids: CASGFSGLAGSSYNEQFF. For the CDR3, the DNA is TGTGCTAGTGGTTTCTCCGGACTAGCGGGGAGCTCCTACAATGAGCAGTTCTTC.

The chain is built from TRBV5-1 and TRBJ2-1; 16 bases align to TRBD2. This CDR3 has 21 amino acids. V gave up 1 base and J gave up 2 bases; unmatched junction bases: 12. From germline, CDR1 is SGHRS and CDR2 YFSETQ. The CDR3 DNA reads TGCGCCAGCAGCTTGCGTCCCGGGACTAGCGGGGGGGCGAATCCCTACAATGAGCAGTTCTTC. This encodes CASSLRPGTSGGANPYNEQFF.

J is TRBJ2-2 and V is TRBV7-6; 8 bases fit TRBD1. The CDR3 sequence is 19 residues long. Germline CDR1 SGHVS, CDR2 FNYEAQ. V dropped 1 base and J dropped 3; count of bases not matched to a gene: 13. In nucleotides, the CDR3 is TGTGCCAGCAGCTTAGTCTTTATTCCCGTACAGGGGGACACCGGGGAGCTGTTTTTT. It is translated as CASSLVFIPVQGDTGELFF. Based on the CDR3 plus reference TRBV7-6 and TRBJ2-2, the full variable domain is GAGVSQSPRYKVTKRGQDVALRCDPISGHVSLYWYRQALGQGPEFLTYFNYEAQQDKSGLPNDRFSAERPEGSISTLTIQRTEQRDSAMYRCASSLVFIPVQGDTGELFFGEGSRLTVL.

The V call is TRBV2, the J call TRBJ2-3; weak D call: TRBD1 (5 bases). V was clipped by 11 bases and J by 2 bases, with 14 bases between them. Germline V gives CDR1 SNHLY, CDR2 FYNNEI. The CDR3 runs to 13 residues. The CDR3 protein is CAAHAGNTDTQYF. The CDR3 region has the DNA TGTGCCGCACATGCAGGGAACACAGATACGCAGTATTTT. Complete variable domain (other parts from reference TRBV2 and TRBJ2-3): EPEVTQTPSHQVTQMGQEVILRCVPISNHLYFYWYRQILGQKVEFLVSFYNNEISEKSEIFDDQFSVERPDGSNFTLKIRSTKLEDSAMYFCAAHAGNTDTQYFGPGTRLTVL.

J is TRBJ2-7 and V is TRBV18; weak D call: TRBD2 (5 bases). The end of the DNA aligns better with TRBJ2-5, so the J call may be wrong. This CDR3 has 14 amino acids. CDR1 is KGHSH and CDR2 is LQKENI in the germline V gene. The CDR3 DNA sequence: TGTGCCAGCTCACCGGGCAGGAGGTCGGAGACCCAGTACTTC. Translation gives CASSPGRRSETQYF.

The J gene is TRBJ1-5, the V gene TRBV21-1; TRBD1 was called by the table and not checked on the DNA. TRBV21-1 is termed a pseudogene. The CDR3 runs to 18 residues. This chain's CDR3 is CASILQHRDRRPKEPQHF. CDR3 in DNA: TGTGCCAGTATACTCCAACACCGGGACAGGAGGCCCAAGGAGCCCCAGCATTTT.

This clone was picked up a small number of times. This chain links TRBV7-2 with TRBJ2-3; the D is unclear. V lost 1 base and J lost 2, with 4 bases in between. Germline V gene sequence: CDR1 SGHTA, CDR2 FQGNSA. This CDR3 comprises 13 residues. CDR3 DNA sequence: TGTGCCAGCAGCTTAGTAATCACAGATACGCAGTATTTT. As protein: CASSLVITDTQYF.

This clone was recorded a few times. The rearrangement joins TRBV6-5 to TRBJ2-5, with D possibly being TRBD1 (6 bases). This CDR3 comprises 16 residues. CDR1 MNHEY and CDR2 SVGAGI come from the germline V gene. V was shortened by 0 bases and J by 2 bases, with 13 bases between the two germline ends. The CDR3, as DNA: TGTGCCAGCAGTTACTCCGCAGGGGCGCCTCAAGAGACCCAGTACTTC. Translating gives CASSYSAGAPQETQYF.

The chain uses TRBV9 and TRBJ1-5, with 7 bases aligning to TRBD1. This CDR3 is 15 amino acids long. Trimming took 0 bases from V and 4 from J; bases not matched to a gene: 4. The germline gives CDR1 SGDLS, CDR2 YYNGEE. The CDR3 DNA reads TGTGCCAGCAGCGTAGACGGACAGGTAAATCAGCCCCAGCATTTT. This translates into CASSVDGQVNQPQHF.

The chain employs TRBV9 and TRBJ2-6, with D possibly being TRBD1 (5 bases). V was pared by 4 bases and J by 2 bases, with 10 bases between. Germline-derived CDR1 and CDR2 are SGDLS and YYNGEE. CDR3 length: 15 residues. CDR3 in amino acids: CASSLQVTGANVLTF. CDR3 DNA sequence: TGTGCCAGCAGCCTACAGGTGACTGGGGCCAACGTCCTGACTTTC.

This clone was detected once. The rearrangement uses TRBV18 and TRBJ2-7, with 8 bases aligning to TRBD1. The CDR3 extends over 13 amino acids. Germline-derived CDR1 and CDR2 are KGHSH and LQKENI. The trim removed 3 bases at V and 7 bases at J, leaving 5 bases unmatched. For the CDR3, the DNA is TGTGCCAGCTCACCGGACAGGGTGGCGGAGCAGTACTTC. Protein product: CASSPDRVAEQYF.

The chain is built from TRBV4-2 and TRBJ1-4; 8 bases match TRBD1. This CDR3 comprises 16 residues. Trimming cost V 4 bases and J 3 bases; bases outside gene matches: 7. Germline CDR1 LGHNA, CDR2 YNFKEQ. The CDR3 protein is CASSRKGQESNEKLFF. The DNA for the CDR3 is TGTGCCAGCAGCCGCAAGGGACAGGAATCTAATGAAAAACTGTTTTTT.

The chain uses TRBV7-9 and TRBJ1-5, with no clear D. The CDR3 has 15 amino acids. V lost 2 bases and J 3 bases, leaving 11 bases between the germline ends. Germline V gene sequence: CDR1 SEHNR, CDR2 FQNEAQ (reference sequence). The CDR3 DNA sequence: TGTGCCAGCAGCTTATCCGGCGGACTCAATCAGCCCCAGCATTTT. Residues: CASSLSGGLNQPQHF.

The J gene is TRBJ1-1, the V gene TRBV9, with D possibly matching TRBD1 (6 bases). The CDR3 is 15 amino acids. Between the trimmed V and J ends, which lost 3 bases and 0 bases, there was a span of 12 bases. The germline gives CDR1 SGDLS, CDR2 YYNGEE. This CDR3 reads CASSAGGRLNTEAFF. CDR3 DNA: TGTGCCAGCAGCGCGGGGGGCAGGTTGAACACTGAAGCTTTCTTT.

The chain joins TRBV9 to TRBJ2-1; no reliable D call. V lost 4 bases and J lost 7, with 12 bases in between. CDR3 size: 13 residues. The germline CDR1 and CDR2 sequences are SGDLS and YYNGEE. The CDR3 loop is CASSPPSPNEQFF. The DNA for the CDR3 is TGTGCCAGCAGCCCCCCCTCCCCTAATGAGCAGTTCTTC.

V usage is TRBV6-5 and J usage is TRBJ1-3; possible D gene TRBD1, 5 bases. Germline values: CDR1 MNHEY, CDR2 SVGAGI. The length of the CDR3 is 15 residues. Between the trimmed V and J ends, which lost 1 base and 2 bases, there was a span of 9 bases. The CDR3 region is CASSYYQGTGNTIYF. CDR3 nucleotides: TGTGCCAGCAGTTACTATCAGGGTACTGGAAACACCATATATTTT.